This record looks at one T cell receptor (beta chain) sequence and its context. This receptor's antigen is unknown. Per-base quality was not reported, and no clone a single base away is much larger than it. The twin pairs came from the European Cystic Fibrosis Twin and Sibling Study Cohort, which recruited patients from about 160 CF clinics across 14 European countries. Zygosity and CFTR genotype were verified in-house, and zygosity was tested by multiplex PCR of nine short tandem repeat loci. Each twin gave a peripheral blood sample, and clinical parameters were documented on that same day of blood sampling. Genomic DNA was isolated from peripheral blood cells with phenol/chloroform and kept in TE buffer at 4 degrees C. Following the manufacturer's instructions, the researchers used the immunoSEQ immune profiling system to amplify TCR beta CDR3 regions via multiplex PCR. Sequencing was performed on an Illumina NextSeq system. The authors processed their data as follows. The immunoSEQ Analyzer platform handled processing of the sequence data, and clonality was calculated by taking the square root of Simpson's index of productive rearrangements. Jensen-Shannon distance served as the measure of similarity in V and J usage, while OLGA was used to compute CDR3 generation probabilities. The immuneACCESS database (August 2020) and VDJdb (December 2020) were searched for shared CDR3 sequences. TCRdb took this table from immuneACCESS and kept in-frame rearrangements with V and J called. Such tables lack part of the clones; where checked against another copy, unresolved V genes explain under half of the gap, and the rest is unexplained. V and J calls and clone size are given by that table; D and trimming were obtained from the DNA. The sample includes 34,000 or so clones, with roughly nine tenths observed a single time. The ten largest clones take up about 0.89% of the sample.

The data belong to a study of monozygotic twins with cystic fibrosis (dated by TCRdb to the early 2020s). With respect to the entire study: Barcoded libraries were prepared with around 15 PCR cycles from three micrograms of fragmented DNA. The study compared TCR beta repertoires within and between 16 monozygotic twin pairs with cystic fibrosis to assess genetic influence on V and J gene usage. The cohort included ten female and six male twin pairs, mostly children and adolescents, aged roughly 2.0 to 40 years with a median of roughly 10 years. Twins were ranked among 970 or so cohort participants for weight-for-height and FEVPerc (FEV1 disease centile) at the day of blood sampling. Data for three of the twin pairs had already been reported earlier in a different context.

The paper as a whole reports these results and caveats: No association turned up between shared CDR3 numbers and age, concordance or disease severity, and the cohort was small. Simpson clonality was generally low (median approximately 0.0092), which suggests a naive-dominated repertoire, and clonality was higher in the most severely affected patients. In 13 of 16 pairs, V gene usage most closely resembled the co-twin's, and the same held for J usage in 8 of 16 pairs, a pattern suggesting genetic constraints. Nucleotide-identical clonotype sharing was significantly higher within monozygotic CF twin pairs than between unrelated CF individuals (P = 0.000026, Mann-Whitney).

From a lookup of the germline V gene, CDR1 and CDR2 are KGHSH and LQKENI. V lost 0 bases and J lost 4 bases, and the count of bases not matched to a germline gene is 6. The CDR3 spans 17 residues, from the cysteine through the phenylalanine. This entry keeps only the CDR3 DNA: 51 bases, framed from base 1. The TCR sequence derives from a girl aged 2 to 9 with cystic fibrosis. Sequencing was carried out using blood. The receptor chain draws on TRBV18 and TRBJ2-2; 9 central nucleotides agree with TRBD2. The sequenced DNA is TGTGCCAGCTCACCACCTGGCGGGGGGGCCCGCACCGGGGAGCTGTTTTTT. It is translated as CASSPPGGGARTGELFF.